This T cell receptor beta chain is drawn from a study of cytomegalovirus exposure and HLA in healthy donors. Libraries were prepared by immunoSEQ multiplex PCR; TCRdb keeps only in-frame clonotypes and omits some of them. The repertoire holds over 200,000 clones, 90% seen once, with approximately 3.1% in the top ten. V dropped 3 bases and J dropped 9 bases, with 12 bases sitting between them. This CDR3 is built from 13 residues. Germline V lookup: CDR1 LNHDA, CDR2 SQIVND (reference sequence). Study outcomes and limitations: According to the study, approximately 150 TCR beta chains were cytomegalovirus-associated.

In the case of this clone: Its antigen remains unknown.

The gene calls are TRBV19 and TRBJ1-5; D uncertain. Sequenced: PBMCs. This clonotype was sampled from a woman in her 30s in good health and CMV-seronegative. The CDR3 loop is CASSILGSGPQHF. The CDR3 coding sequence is TGTGCCAGTAGTATTCTAGGGAGCGGGCCCCAGCATTTT.